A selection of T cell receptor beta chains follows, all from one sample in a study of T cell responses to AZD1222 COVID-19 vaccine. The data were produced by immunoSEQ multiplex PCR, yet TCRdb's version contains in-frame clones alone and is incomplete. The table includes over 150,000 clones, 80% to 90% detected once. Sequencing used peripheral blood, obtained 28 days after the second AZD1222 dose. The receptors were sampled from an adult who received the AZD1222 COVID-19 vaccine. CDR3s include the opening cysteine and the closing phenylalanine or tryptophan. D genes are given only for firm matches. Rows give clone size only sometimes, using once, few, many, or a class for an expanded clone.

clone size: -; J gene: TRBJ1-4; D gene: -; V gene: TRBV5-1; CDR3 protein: CASRADSGNEKLFF; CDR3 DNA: TGCGCCAGCAGGGCGGACAGCGGTAATGAAAAACTGTTTTTT
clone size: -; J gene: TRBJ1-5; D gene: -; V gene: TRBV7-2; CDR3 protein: CASSLSFGDQPQHF; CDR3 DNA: TGTGCCAGCAGCTTAAGTTTCGGGGATCAGCCCCAGCATTTT
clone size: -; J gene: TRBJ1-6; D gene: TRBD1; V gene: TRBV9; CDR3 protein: CASSVATGQGNSPLHF; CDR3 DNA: TGTGCCAGCAGCGTAGCTACGGGACAGGGAAATTCACCCCTCCACTTT
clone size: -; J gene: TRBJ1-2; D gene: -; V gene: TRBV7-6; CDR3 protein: CASSLGQGYGYTF; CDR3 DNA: TGTGCCAGCAGCTTAGGCCAGGGGTATGGCTACACCTTC
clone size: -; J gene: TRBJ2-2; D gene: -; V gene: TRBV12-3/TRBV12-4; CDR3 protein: CASSLKIFGELFF; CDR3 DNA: TGTGCCAGCAGTTTAAAGATCTTCGGGGAGCTGTTTTTT
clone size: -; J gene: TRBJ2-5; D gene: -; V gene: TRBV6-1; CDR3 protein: CASSEGLGQETQYF; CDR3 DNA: TGTGCCAGCAGTGAAGGGCTAGGGCAAGAGACCCAGTACTTC
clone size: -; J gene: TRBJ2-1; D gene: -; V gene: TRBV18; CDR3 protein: CASSPRPASNSYNEQFF; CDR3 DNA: TGTGCCAGCTCACCGCGGCCGGCCAGTAACTCCTACAATGAGCAGTTCTTC
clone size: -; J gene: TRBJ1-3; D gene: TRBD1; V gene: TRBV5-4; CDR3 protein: CASSAPGQPRNTIYF; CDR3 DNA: TGTGCCAGCAGCGCTCCGGGACAGCCACGAAACACCATATATTTT
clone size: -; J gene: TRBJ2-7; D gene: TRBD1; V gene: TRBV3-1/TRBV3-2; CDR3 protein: CASSQRDRWFEQYF; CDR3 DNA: TGTGCCAGCAGCCAAAGGGACAGGTGGTTCGAGCAGTACTTC
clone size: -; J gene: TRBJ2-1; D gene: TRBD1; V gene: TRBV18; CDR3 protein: CASSPPGQGGYNEQFF; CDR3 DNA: TGTGCCAGCTCACCACCGGGACAGGGGGGATACAATGAGCAGTTCTTC
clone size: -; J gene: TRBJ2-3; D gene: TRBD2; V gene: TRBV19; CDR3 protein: CASSRLKTSGVADTQYF; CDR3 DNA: TGTGCCAGTAGCCGTCTCAAGACTAGCGGGGTGGCAGATACGCAGTATTTT
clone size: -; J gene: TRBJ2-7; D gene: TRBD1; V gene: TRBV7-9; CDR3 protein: CASSRDRGSFSEQYF; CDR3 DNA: TGTGCCAGCAGCCGGGACAGGGGTTCTTTTTCCGAGCAGTACTTC
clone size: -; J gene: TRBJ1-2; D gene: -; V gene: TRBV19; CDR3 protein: CASTTQIGQRNYGYTF; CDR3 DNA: TGTGCCAGCACGACCCAAATAGGACAGCGGAACTATGGCTACACCTTC
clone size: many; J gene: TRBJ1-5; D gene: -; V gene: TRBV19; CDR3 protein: CASSLGHYSNQPQHF; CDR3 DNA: TGTGCCAGTAGTTTAGGACACTATAGCAATCAGCCCCAGCATTTT
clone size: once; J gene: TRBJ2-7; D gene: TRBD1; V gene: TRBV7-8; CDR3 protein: CASSSPTGGLPYEQYF; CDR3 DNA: TGTGCCAGCAGCTCCCCGACAGGGGGCTTGCCGTACGAGCAGTACTTC
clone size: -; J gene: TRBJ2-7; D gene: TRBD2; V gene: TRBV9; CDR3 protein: CASSVGTSGYEQYF; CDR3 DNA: TGTGCCAGCAGCGTAGGGACTAGCGGTTACGAGCAGTACTTC
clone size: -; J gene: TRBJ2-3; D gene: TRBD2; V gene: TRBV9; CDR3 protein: CASSASAGGPDTQYF; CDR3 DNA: TGTGCCAGCAGCGCTTCAGCGGGGGGGCCGGATACGCAGTATTTT
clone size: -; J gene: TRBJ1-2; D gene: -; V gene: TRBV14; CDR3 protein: CASSRGQTYGYTF; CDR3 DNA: TGTGCCAGCAGTCGTGGACAGACCTATGGCTACACCTTC
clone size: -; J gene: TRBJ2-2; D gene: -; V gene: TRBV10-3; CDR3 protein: CAIRGDSLSGTGELFF; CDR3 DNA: TGTGCCATCAGGGGAGACAGTTTGTCCGGGACCGGGGAGCTGTTTTTT
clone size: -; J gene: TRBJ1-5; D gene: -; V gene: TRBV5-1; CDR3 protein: CASSLYGDSNQPQHF; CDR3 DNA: TGCGCCAGCAGCTTGTACGGAGATAGCAATCAGCCCCAGCATTTT
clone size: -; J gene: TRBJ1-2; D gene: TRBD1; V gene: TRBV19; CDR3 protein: CASSRGRDRGPAF; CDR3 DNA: TGTGCCAGTAGCCGAGGCCGGGACAGGGGTCCCGCCTTC